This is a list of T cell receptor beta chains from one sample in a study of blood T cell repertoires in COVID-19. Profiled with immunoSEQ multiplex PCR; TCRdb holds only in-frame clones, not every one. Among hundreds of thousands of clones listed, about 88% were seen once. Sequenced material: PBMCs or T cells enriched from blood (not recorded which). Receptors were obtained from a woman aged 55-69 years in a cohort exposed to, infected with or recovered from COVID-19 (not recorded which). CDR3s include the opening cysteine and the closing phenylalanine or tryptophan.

CDR3 protein: CASSLAHPGNTEAFF; J gene: TRBJ1-1; V gene: TRBV5-1
CDR3 protein: CASSEGQGAYEQYF; J gene: TRBJ2-7; V gene: TRBV10-2
CDR3 protein: CASVTGGYNSPLHF; J gene: TRBJ1-6; V gene: TRBV28
CDR3 protein: CASSLYRGKTEAFF; J gene: TRBJ1-1; V gene: TRBV5-1
CDR3 protein: CASSPWGTRGTDTQYF; J gene: TRBJ2-3; V gene: TRBV19
CDR3 protein: CASTQTGGDGETQYF; J gene: TRBJ2-5; V gene: TRBV28
CDR3 protein: CASIGQIKYNEQFF; J gene: TRBJ2-1; V gene: TRBV28
CDR3 protein: CASRPRDLAYNEQFF; J gene: TRBJ2-1; V gene: TRBV25-1
CDR3 protein: CASSPPPAGGDGNTIYF; J gene: TRBJ1-3; V gene: TRBV18
CDR3 protein: CASSPRGNTGELFF; J gene: TRBJ2-2; V gene: TRBV27
CDR3 protein: CASSLAGQSNSPLHF; J gene: TRBJ1-6; V gene: TRBV11-2
CDR3 protein: CASSLTGSNTGELFF; J gene: TRBJ2-2; V gene: TRBV28
CDR3 protein: CASRRDRNNYGYTF; J gene: TRBJ1-2; V gene: TRBV19
CDR3 protein: CASSAQPGTGGGEKLFF; J gene: TRBJ1-4; V gene: TRBV9
CDR3 protein: CASSRYTPSTDTQYF; J gene: TRBJ2-3; V gene: TRBV9
CDR3 protein: CASSGPYEQYF; J gene: TRBJ2-7; V gene: TRBV25-1
CDR3 protein: CASSFSPGNQPQHF; J gene: TRBJ1-5; V gene: TRBV28
CDR3 protein: CASSLTDRAGSPLHF; J gene: TRBJ1-6; V gene: TRBV7-9
CDR3 protein: CASSMGQPSYEQYF; J gene: TRBJ2-7; V gene: TRBV5-4
CDR3 protein: CATSELAPGGTDTQYF; J gene: TRBJ2-3; V gene: TRBV24-1
CDR3 protein: CASQDSTGELFF; J gene: TRBJ2-2; V gene: TRBV30
CDR3 protein: CASSQSVSSGRDGDTQYF; J gene: TRBJ2-3; V gene: TRBV3-1/TRBV3-2
CDR3 protein: CASSYVWREVKTQYF; J gene: TRBJ2-5; V gene: TRBV6-2/TRBV6-3
CDR3 protein: CASSPRQNEQFF; J gene: TRBJ2-1; V gene: TRBV3-1/TRBV3-2
CDR3 protein: CASSSPPTDTQYF; J gene: TRBJ2-3; V gene: TRBV6-2/TRBV6-3
CDR3 protein: CASASGRGETQYF; J gene: TRBJ2-5; V gene: TRBV5-6
CDR3 protein: CASSLGGSRWEQYF; J gene: TRBJ2-7; V gene: TRBV5-1
CDR3 protein: CASSLQGARTEAFF; J gene: TRBJ1-1; V gene: TRBV2
CDR3 protein: CASSQGGVNTEAFF; J gene: TRBJ1-1; V gene: TRBV4-2
CDR3 protein: CAIRLRDRAYEQYF; J gene: TRBJ2-7; V gene: TRBV28
CDR3 protein: CATSDRVTSGRRNEQFF; J gene: TRBJ2-1; V gene: TRBV24-1
CDR3 protein: CASSQEGQNYNEQFF; J gene: TRBJ2-1; V gene: TRBV4-3
CDR3 protein: CASSVAGDLGTDEQYF; J gene: TRBJ2-7; V gene: TRBV9
CDR3 protein: CASRMDRHGEQYF; J gene: TRBJ2-7; V gene: TRBV28
CDR3 protein: CASSEGRGTDTQYF; J gene: TRBJ2-3; V gene: TRBV6-1
CDR3 protein: CASSGPRTSGSYNEQFF; J gene: TRBJ2-1; V gene: TRBV13
CDR3 protein: CASSQGGGRQPQHF; J gene: TRBJ1-5; V gene: TRBV3-1/TRBV3-2
CDR3 protein: CASSGEGVGSYEQYF; J gene: TRBJ2-7; V gene: TRBV2
CDR3 protein: CATSRDLAGNTEAFF; J gene: TRBJ1-1; V gene: TRBV15
CDR3 protein: CASNKRGIYEQYF; J gene: TRBJ2-7; V gene: TRBV6-5
CDR3 protein: CASEGLAVFYNEQFF; J gene: TRBJ2-1; V gene: TRBV6-5
CDR3 protein: CASSIVASGGAYEQYF; J gene: TRBJ2-7; V gene: TRBV19
CDR3 protein: CASMVGGVSTGELFF; J gene: TRBJ2-2; V gene: TRBV19
CDR3 protein: CSVEIHRASYEQYF; J gene: TRBJ2-7; V gene: TRBV29-1
CDR3 protein: CASSLGSQTYQPQHF; J gene: TRBJ1-5; V gene: TRBV7-2
CDR3 protein: CASTGAAGPRPYEQYF; J gene: TRBJ2-7; V gene: TRBV28
CDR3 protein: CASSKGVEGTLNYEQYF; J gene: TRBJ2-7; V gene: TRBV21-1
CDR3 protein: CASSSGLNTDTQYF; J gene: TRBJ2-3; V gene: TRBV30